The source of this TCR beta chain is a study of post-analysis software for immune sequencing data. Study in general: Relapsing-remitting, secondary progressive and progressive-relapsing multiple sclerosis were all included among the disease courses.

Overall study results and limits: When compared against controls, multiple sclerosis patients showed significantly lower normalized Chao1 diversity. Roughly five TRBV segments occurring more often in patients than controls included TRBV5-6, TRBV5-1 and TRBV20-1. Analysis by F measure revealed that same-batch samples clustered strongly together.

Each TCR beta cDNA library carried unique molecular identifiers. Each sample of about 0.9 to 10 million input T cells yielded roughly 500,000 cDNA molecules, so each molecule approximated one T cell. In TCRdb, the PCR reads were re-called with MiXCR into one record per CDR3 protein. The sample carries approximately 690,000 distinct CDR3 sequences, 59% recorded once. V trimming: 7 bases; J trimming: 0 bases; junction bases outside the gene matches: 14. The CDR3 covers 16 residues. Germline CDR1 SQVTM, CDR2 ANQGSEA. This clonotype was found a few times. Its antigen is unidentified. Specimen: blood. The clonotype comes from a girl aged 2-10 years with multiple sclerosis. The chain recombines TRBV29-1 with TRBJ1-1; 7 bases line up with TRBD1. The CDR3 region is CSAMPGQPRMNTEAFF. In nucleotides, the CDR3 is TGCAGCGCGATGCCGGGACAGCCGAGAATGAACACTGAAGCTTTCTTT.